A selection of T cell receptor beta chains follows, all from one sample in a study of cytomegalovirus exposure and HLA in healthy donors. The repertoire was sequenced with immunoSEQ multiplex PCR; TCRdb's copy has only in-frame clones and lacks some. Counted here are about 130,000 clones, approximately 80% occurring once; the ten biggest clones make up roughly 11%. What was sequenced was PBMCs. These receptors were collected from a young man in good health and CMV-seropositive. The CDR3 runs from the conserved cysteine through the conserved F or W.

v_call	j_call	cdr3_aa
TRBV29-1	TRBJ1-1	CSVAFSAREGTEAFF
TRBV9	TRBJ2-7	CASSSDSIDEQYF
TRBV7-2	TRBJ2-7	CASGAVSYEQYF
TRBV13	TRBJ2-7	CASSTGISRYEQYF
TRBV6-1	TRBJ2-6	CASMTPGTDKDLTF
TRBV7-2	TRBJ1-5	CASSLVGGGNQPQHF
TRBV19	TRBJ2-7	CASSPRTGDYEQYF
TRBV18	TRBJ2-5	CASSPRGLAGVSETQYF
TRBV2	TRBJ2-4	CASRGQGSWNIQYF
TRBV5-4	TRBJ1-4	CASSSGGSGYEKLFF
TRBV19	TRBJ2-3	CASSTRRLAGKSDTQYF
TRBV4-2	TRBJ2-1	CASSQDVGLKSYNEQFF
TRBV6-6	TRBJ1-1	CASIMTANTEAFF
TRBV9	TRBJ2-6	CASSQGAGANVLTF
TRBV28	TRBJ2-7	CASSPGGAYEQYF
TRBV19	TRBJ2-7	CASRLTWSAYEQYF
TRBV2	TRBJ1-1	CASSGRGLTEAFF
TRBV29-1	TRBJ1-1	CSFSGDYGYTEAFF
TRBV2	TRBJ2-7	CASSEAGAPTYEQYF
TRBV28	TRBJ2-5	CASSSHIAPGGIRETQYF
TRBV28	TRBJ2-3	CASSEIVADTQYF
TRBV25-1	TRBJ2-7	CASSDSGTGGLEQYF
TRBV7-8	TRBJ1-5	CASSLTISQPQHF
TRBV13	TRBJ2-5	CASSLALEGGQGARTQYF
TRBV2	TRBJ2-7	CATLAGGSYEQYF
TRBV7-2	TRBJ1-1	CASSPLDRNTEAFF
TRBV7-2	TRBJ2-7	CASSLDSTGQGAYEQYF
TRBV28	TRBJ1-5	CASTPGSGYQPQHF
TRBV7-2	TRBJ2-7	CASSLSGPYEQYF
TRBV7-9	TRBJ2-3	CASSSTRGRTDTQYF
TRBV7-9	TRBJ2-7	CASSSRYNQGGTSYEQYF
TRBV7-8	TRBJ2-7	CASSPGTSGRYEQYF
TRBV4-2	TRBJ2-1	CASSSREVHNEQFF